The source of this TCR beta chain is a study of response to subunit inactivated influenza vaccine. Of note for this clonotype: Its antigen is unknown.

TCRdb redid the calling of the RT-PCR reads with MiXCR, one entry per CDR3 protein. The table records approximately 480,000 distinct CDR3 sequences, 9.5% to 13% of them present only once. The V gene's germline CDR1 is SQVTM and CDR2 ANQGSEA. The trim removed 7 bases at V and 6 bases at J, leaving 4 bases unmatched. This CDR3 region has 11 residues. Findings and caveats of the study: Each seasonal flu vaccination may recruit only limited new T cells, authors suggested.

The receptor was derived from a man aged 45-65 years who received an inactivated influenza vaccine. V gene TRBV29-1 combines with J gene TRBJ2-7, with 9 bases identical to TRBD1. The sample here was PBMCs from blood, taken about 40 days after vaccination. CDR3 protein: CSADRGGEQYF. Written as DNA, the CDR3 is TGCAGCGCGGACAGGGGTGGCGAGCAGTACTTC.